This entry lists 21 T cell receptor beta chains sequenced from one sample in a study of T cell responses to AZD1222 COVID-19 vaccine. Only in-frame clones appear in the TCRdb table, and some are missing; sequencing was by immunoSEQ multiplex PCR. The data contain tens of thousands of clones, 85% to 90% of them singletons. The sample consisted of peripheral blood, taken 28 days after the second AZD1222 dose. Every receptor here comes from an adult who received the AZD1222 COVID-19 vaccine.

This chain connects TRBV29-1 to TRBJ2-4, with a possible D match to TRBD2 (6 bases). The germline V gene encodes CDR1 SQVTM and CDR2 ANQGSEA. V was trimmed by 6 bases and J by 6 bases, leaving 12 bases between them. This CDR3 is built from 12 residues. CDR3 region: CSVGTSGNIQYF. In DNA form, the CDR3 reads TGCAGCGTCGGGACTTCGGGAAACATTCAGTACTTC.

The rearrangement links TRBV27 to TRBJ2-3; TRBD2 aligns across 11 bases. Germline CDR1 and CDR2: MNHEY and SMNVEV (reference sequence). V lost 3 bases, J lost 0 bases, and 11 bases stayed unmatched. This CDR3 comprises 19 residues. CDR3 loop: CASSLGFLAGGASTDTQYF. CDR3 nucleotide sequence: TGTGCCAGCAGTTTGGGTTTTCTAGCGGGGGGTGCTAGCACAGATACGCAGTATTTT.

V gene TRBV9 combines with J gene TRBJ2-5; 7 positions agree with TRBD1. There are 14 residues in the CDR3. Germline V gene lookup returns CDR1 SGDLS and CDR2 YYNGEE. The V gene end was trimmed by 4 bases and the J gene end by 3 bases; junction bases not matched to a gene: 6. The CDR3 is CASSPHDREETQYF. The CDR3 nucleotides read TGTGCCAGCAGCCCCCATGACAGGGAAGAGACCCAGTACTTC.

V and J are TRBV7-8 and TRBJ1-1; D unresolved. CDR3 size: 16 residues. Germline loops: CDR1 SGHVS, CDR2 FQNEAQ. V lost 2 bases and J lost 2, with 15 bases in between. The CDR3 region is CASSLLPLTFNTEAFF. CDR3 coding DNA: TGTGCCAGCAGCTTACTCCCTTTGACATTTAACACTGAAGCTTTCTTT.

CDR3 region: CASRTGGETQYF. In nucleotides, the CDR3 is TGTGCCAGCAGGACAGGAGGGGAGACCCAGTACTTC. The rearrangement links TRBV12-3 or TRBV12-4 to TRBJ2-5; D may be TRBD1 or TRBD2 (6 bases each). The CDR3 contains 12 residues. V lost 6 bases, J lost 5 bases, and 10 bases lay in between.

The chain uses TRBV4-2 and TRBJ2-7; 7 positions agree with TRBD1. The CDR3 extends over 15 amino acids. Germline V gives CDR1 LGHNA, CDR2 YNFKEQ. The V and J ends lost 0 bases and 5 bases, in that order; junction bases with no gene match: 7. Here the CDR3 DNA reads TGTGCCAGCAGCCAAGAGTGGCAGGGGGACAACGAGCAGTACTTC. Translating gives CASSQEWQGDNEQYF.

This clone was picked up one time. The chain carries TRBV10-3 and TRBJ1-4; D not certain. CDR1 is ENHRY and CDR2 is SYGVKD in the germline V gene. The V end lost 3 bases, the J end lost 8 bases, and 7 bases lay between the germline ends. This CDR3 contains 12 residues. The CDR3 DNA reads TGTGCCATCAGTGACCTGACAGAAAAACTGTTTTTT. Translation gives CAISDLTEKLFF.

The chain couples TRBV6-5 to TRBJ2-1; D is unresolved. Between the trimmed V and J ends, which lost 6 bases and 5 bases, there was a span of 17 bases. This CDR3 comprises 15 residues. CDR1 and CDR2 from the germline V gene are MNHEY and SVGAGI. The CDR3 DNA is TGTGCCAGCAGCGGTCAATGGGCACAGAACAATGAGCAGTTCTTC. This encodes CASSGQWAQNNEQFF.

The CDR3 region has the DNA TGTGCCAGCAGCCAACTGGGGGCCACAGATACGCAGTATTTT. Protein: CASSQLGATDTQYF. This chain links TRBV3-1 (or the pseudogene TRBV3-2) with TRBJ2-3; a weak D match, TRBD1 (6 bases). CDR3 length equals 14 residues. The germline V gene has CDR1 LGHDT and CDR2 YNNKEL (reference sequence). V lost 2 bases and J lost 2, with 8 bases in between.

As to this clone: A junction end diverges from the germline sequence, so it may reflect a read error. The V gene is TRBV7-8, the J gene TRBJ1-6; 8 positions agree with TRBD1. The CDR3 extends over 15 amino acids. Germline CDR1 SGHVS, CDR2 FQNEAQ. CDR3 DNA: TGTGCCAGCAGCTTAGGTAGGACAGGGCGATCACCCCTCCATTTT. Residues: CASSLGRTGRSPLHF.

The chain is built from TRBV10-3 and TRBJ2-7, with D uncertain. Trimming shortened V by 2 bases and J by 0 bases, and 2 bases separated the two germline ends. The V gene's germline CDR1 is ENHRY and CDR2 SYGVKD. CDR3 length equals 12 residues. The CDR3 region has the DNA TGTGCCATCAGTGAGAACTCCTACGAGCAGTACTTC. It codes for CAISENSYEQYF.

This rearrangement joins TRBV7-9 to TRBJ2-7, with 11 bases matching TRBD2. This CDR3 spans 17 amino acids. V lost 2 bases, J lost 4 bases, and 10 bases stayed unmatched. The germline V gene encodes CDR1 SEHNR and CDR2 FQNEAQ (reference sequence). CDR3 DNA: TGTGCCAGCAGCTTAAGAGGCCCCTCTAGCGGGGGGTACGAGCAGTACTTC. Translating gives CASSLRGPSSGGYEQYF.

The J gene is TRBJ2-7, the V gene TRBV30; the match to TRBD2 covers 7 bases. V lost 3 bases, J lost 6 bases, and 5 bases stayed unmatched. The CDR3 sequence is 12 residues long. The germline CDR1 and CDR2 sequences are GTSNPN and SVGIG (reference sequence). The chain's CDR3 is CAWSGTGGEQYF. The CDR3 nucleotides are TGTGCCTGGAGCGGGACGGGGGGCGAGCAGTACTTC.

The chain carries TRBV19 and TRBJ1-5; maybe TRBD1 (6 bases). The CDR3 totals 15 residues. Trimming left V 4 bases short and J 5 bases short, with 15 bases between. From germline, CDR1 is LNHDA and CDR2 SQIVND (reference sequence). This CDR3 is CASSNAGGAHQPQHF. For the CDR3, the DNA is TGTGCCAGTAGTAATGCCGGGGGGGCCCATCAGCCCCAGCATTTT.

V usage is TRBV3-1 (or the pseudogene TRBV3-2) and J usage is TRBJ2-7; 8 bases align to TRBD1. The CDR3 is made up of 16 amino acids. Germline trimming cut 2 bases from V and 7 bases from J; bases unmatched to any gene: 13. CDR1 and CDR2 from the germline V gene are LGHDT and YNNKEL (reference sequence). The CDR3 spells CASSQNPGQGAREQYF. For the CDR3, the DNA is TGTGCCAGCAGCCAAAATCCCGGGCAGGGGGCGCGGGAGCAGTACTTC.

This chain uses TRBV5-1 with TRBJ1-1; 11 nucleotides match TRBD1. With 7 bases clipped from V and 4 bases from J, the junction kept 6 bases outside the gene matches. This CDR3 has 14 residues. Germline CDR1 and CDR2: SGHRS and YFSETQ. CDR3 bases: TGCGCCAGCCAGCGGGGGACAGGGGGCACTGAAGCTTTCTTT. Amino acid sequence: CASQRGTGGTEAFF.

The V gene is TRBV3-1 (or the pseudogene TRBV3-2), the J gene TRBJ1-5, with 9 bases lining up with TRBD1. This CDR3 has 13 residues. V was pared by 4 bases and J by 5 bases, with 0 bases of the junction left unmatched. Germline CDR1 is LGHDT and CDR2 is YNNKEL (reference sequence). CDR3 protein: CASSRDRDQPQHF. In DNA form, the CDR3 reads TGTGCCAGCAGCCGGGACAGGGATCAGCCCCAGCATTTT.

This sequence joins TRBV7-9 and TRBJ1-4; TRBD1 matches 8 bases. With 5 bases clipped from V and 13 bases from J, the junction kept 6 bases outside the gene matches. The CDR3 has 12 amino acids. Germline V lookup: CDR1 SEHNR, CDR2 FQNEAQ (reference sequence). CDR3 loop: CASSTGQGRLFF. The CDR3 nucleotides read TGTGCCAGCAGCACTGGACAGGGACGACTGTTTTTT.

The chain recombines TRBV10-2 with TRBJ2-1; a possible D gene is TRBD2 (6 bases). Trimming stripped 5 bases from V and 9 bases from J, with 17 bases between. The CDR3 is made up of 14 amino acids. From germline, CDR1 is WSHSY and CDR2 SAAADI. Here the CDR3 DNA reads TGCGCCAGCAGTTATGCGGGGTTATATGTTGAGCAGTTCTTC. It specifies CASSYAGLYVEQFF.

This chain joins TRBV9 and TRBJ2-1; no reliable D call. The CDR3 is 15 amino acids. Germline CDR1 reads SGDLS; CDR2 reads YYNGEE. Trimming left V 0 bases short and J 0 bases short, with 7 bases between. CDR3 DNA: TGTGCCAGCAGCGTAGAACCGGTCTCCTACAATGAGCAGTTCTTC. It codes for CASSVEPVSYNEQFF.

The chain employs TRBV5-1 and TRBJ2-3; perhaps D is TRBD1 or TRBD2 (6 bases each). The V gene's germline CDR1 is SGHRS and CDR2 YFSETQ. Trimming cost V 2 bases and J 2 bases, with 15 bases left between them. The CDR3 totals 16 residues. The CDR3, as DNA: TGCGCCAGCAGCTTAGGGGGGCTGGCATCCACAGATACGCAGTATTTT. Translation gives CASSLGGLASTDTQYF.